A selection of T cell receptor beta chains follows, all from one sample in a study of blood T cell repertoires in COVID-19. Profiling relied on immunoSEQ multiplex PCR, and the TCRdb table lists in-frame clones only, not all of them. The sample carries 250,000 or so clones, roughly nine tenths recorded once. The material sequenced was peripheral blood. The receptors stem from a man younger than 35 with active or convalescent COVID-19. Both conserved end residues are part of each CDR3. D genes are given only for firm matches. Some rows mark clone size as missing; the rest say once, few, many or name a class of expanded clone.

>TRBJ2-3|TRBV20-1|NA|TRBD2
CSASLLAFADTQYF
TGCAGTGCTAGTTTACTAGCGTTCGCAGATACGCAGTATTTT
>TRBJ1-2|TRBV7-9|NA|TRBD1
CASSPPGQGPYGYTF
TGTGCCAGCAGCCCACCGGGACAGGGGCCCTATGGCTACACCTTC
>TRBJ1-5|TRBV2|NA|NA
CASSGREGNQPQHF
TGTGCCAGCAGTGGCAGGGAGGGCAATCAGCCCCAGCATTTT
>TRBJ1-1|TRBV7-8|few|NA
CASSLSGFMNTEAFF
TGTGCCAGCAGCTTATCAGGATTCATGAACACTGAAGCTTTCTTT
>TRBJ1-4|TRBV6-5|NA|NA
CASSYETGAEKLFF
TGTGCCAGCAGTTACGAGACGGGAGCGGAAAAACTGTTTTTT
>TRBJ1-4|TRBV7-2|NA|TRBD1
CASSFQTGGLTNEKLFF
TGTGCCAGCAGCTTTCAGACAGGGGGTTTAACTAATGAAAAACTGTTTTTT
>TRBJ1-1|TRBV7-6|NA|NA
CASSLGEEGTENTEAFF
TGTGCCAGCAGCTTAGGAGAGGAGGGAACGGAGAACACTGAAGCTTTCTTT
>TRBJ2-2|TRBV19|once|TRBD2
CASSLGGINTGELFF
TGTGCCAGTAGTCTCGGGGGGATTAACACCGGGGAGCTGTTTTTT
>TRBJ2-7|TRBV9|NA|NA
CASSPTVGDEQYF
TGTGCCAGCAGCCCAACCGTGGGAGACGAGCAGTACTTC
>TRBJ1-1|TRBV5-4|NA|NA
CASSLQGRGGTEAFF
TGTGCCAGCAGCCTCCAGGGGCGGGGGGGTACTGAAGCTTTCTTT
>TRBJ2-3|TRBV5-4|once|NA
CASSVGLASTDTQYF
TGTGCCAGCAGCGTGGGTCTTGCGAGCACAGATACGCAGTATTTT
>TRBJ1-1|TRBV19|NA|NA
CASSSGRETEAFF
TGTGCCAGTAGTAGCGGTCGGGAAACTGAAGCTTTCTTT
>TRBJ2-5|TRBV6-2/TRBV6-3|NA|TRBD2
CASSAGLLLQTQYF
TGTGCCAGCAGTGCGGGACTACTCTTGCAGACCCAGTACTTC
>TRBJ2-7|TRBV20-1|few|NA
CSAPVASEQYF
TGCAGTGCTCCCGTAGCCTCCGAGCAGTACTTC
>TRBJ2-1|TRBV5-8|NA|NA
CASSETGRAGEQFF
TGTGCCAGCAGCGAAACAGGGAGGGCCGGTGAGCAGTTCTTC
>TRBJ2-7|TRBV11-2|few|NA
CASKLSSYEQYF
TGTGCCAGCAAGCTTAGCTCCTACGAGCAGTACTTC
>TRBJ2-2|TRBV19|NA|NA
CASSIPGKVVDTGELFF
TGTGCCAGTAGTATACCAGGGAAGGTGGTGGACACCGGGGAGCTGTTTTTT
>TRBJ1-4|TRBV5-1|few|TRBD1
CASSPQTGGEKLFF
TGCGCCAGCAGCCCTCAGACAGGGGGTGAAAAACTGTTTTTT
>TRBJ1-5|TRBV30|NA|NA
CAWRGDSFQPQHF
TGTGCCTGGAGGGGGGACTCGTTTCAGCCCCAGCATTTT
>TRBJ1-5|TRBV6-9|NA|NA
CASSYRTGGQPQHF
TGTGCCAGCAGTTATCGTACGGGGGGTCAGCCCCAGCATTTT
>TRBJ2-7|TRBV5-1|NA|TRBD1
CASSLEARWGQSYEQYF
TGCGCCAGCAGCTTGGAAGCGAGGTGGGGACAGTCCTACGAGCAGTACTTC
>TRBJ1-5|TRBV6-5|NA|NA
CASSYSANQPQHF
TGTGCCAGCAGTTACTCCGCGAATCAGCCCCAGCATTTT
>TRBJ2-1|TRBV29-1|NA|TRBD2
CSVEAGGGHEQFF
TGCAGCGTTGAAGCCGGGGGGGGCCATGAGCAGTTCTTC
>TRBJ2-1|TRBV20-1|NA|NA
CSASSTGYQNEQFF
TGCAGTGCTAGTAGTACGGGATATCAGAATGAGCAGTTCTTC
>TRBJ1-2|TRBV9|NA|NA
CASSPDTNTNYGYTF
TGTGCCAGCAGCCCAGACACGAATACTAACTATGGCTACACCTTC
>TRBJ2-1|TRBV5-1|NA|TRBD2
CASSPSGLAGGNHPYNEQFF
TGCGCCAGCAGCCCCTCGGGACTAGCGGGAGGGAATCACCCCTACAATGAGCAGTTCTTC
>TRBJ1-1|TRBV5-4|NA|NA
CASSPNVRAGTEAFF
TGTGCCAGCAGCCCTAATGTAAGAGCGGGCACTGAAGCTTTCTTT
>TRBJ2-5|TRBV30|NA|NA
CAWSWLRSRRGAGGETQYF
TGTGCCTGGAGTTGGCTTCGGAGCCGACGGGGGGCCGGAGGGGAGACCCAGTACTTC
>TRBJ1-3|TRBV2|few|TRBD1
CASRTGSGNTIYF
TGTGCCAGCAGGACAGGGTCAGGAAACACCATATATTTT
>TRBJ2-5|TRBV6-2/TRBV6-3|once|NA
CASSRRLYQETQYF
TGTGCCAGCAGCCGTCGACTTTACCAAGAGACCCAGTACTTC
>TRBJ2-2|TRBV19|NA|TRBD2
CASSKPGGIDTGELFF
TGTGCCAGTAGTAAGCCCGGGGGGATTGACACCGGGGAGCTGTTTTTT
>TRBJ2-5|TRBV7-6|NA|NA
CASSSHDGSETQYF
TGTGCCAGCAGCTCGCACGACGGGAGCGAGACCCAGTACTTC
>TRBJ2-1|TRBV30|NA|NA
CAWLSGNEQFF
TGTGCCTGGCTGAGCGGCAATGAGCAGTTCTTC
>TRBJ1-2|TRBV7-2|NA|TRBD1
CASSLAVLGTGGTYGYTF
TGTGCCAGCAGCTTAGCGGTTCTGGGGACAGGGGGCACCTATGGCTACACCTTC
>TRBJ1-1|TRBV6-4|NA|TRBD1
CASSKTGGTDTEAFF
TGTGCCAGCAGTAAGACAGGGGGCACTGACACTGAAGCTTTCTTT
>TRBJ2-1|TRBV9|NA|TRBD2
CASSDGTSRSSYNEQFF
TGTGCCAGCAGCGACGGGACTAGCCGTAGCTCCTACAATGAGCAGTTCTTC
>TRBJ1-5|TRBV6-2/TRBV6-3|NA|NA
CASSYRDQPQHF
TGTGCCAGCAGTTACCGTGATCAGCCCCAGCATTTT
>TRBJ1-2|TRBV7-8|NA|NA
CASSPPGGLAYGYTF
TGTGCCAGCAGCCCGCCGGGAGGGTTGGCCTATGGCTACACCTTC
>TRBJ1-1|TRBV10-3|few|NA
CAISEILRTIEDTEAFF
TGTGCCATCAGTGAGATCCTTAGGACTATTGAGGACACTGAAGCTTTCTTT